The sequence of this TCR beta chain was determined in a study of T cell repertoires in cytomegalovirus infection. Across the study: Indications came from public TCR beta signatures; they pointed to CMV infection and to a matching HLA type.

CDR3 length: 14 residues. The V gene lost 1 base and the J gene lost 10 bases, with 14 bases spanning the gap. Germline CDR1 and CDR2: DFQATT and SNEGSKA (reference sequence). This clonotype appeared a few times. The antigen is unknown. TCRdb re-analysed the reads in MiXCR, keeping a single row per CDR3 protein. Altogether hundreds of thousands of distinct CDR3 sequences are present, 30% to 35% being singletons, with the ten largest covering 15% to 20%. Overall study findings and caveats: The response measured ex vivo was dominated by TCR beta clonotypes (HLA-C-restricted and CMV-specific).

The sample here was cultured PBMCs, taken from culture after CMV antigen stimulation. This receptor was identified in a human donor in good health (CMV status not recorded). Some clones in this sample may be carry-over from other donors' samples. V usage is TRBV20-1 and J usage is TRBJ1-6; the D gene is possibly TRBD1 (5 bases). In DNA, the CDR3 is TGCAGTGCTAGAGGGGACTTAAACTCCTCACCCCTCCACTTT. Translation gives CSARGDLNSSPLHF.